This T cell receptor beta chain was recorded in a study of Ad26.COV2.S vaccination and SARS-CoV-2 variants (TCRdb year 2021). Background on the whole study: Donors in the vaccine arm were drawn from COV1001, a multicentre, randomized, double-blind, placebo-controlled phase I-IIa trial testing Ad26.COV2.S in healthy adults. The specificity and breadth of SARS-CoV-2-reactive T cell receptors after Ad26.COV2.S vaccination were assessed by TCRbeta repertoire sequencing. Dosing of Ad26.COV2.S was intramuscular, at either 5x10^10 or 1x10^11 viral particles, delivered as one shot or as two shots spaced 56 days apart. A total of 32 samples were included in the TCR-sequenced set, comprising around 19 Ad26.COV2.S vaccine recipients, 5 placebo recipients and 8 SARS-CoV-2 convalescent individuals. Trial participants were randomized into five groups of five, in which low-dose or high-dose Ad26.COV2.S was given once or twice, or placebo was given on both occasions. Investigators remained blinded to trial group allocation during experiments and outcome assessment. Broad study findings and their caveats: Higher spike-specific TCR breadth was observed in Ad26.COV2.S recipients than in placebo recipients (P = 0.0014). Non-spike TCR breadth was comparable between vaccine and placebo recipients, consistent with the vaccine containing only spike. After vaccination, substantial breadth of spike-specific CD8+ and CD4+ T cell responses was reported. The authors noted that total T cell responses may have been underestimated by the TCR breadth and depth analyses. The study was not powered to compare responses between vaccine doses or regimens.

The intended sense of this specimen's treatment or condition label: roughly 19 received Ad26.COV2.S at low or high dose, single or two shots; about 5 received placebo; per-sample allocation not given. Repertoires of vaccine and placebo recipients were sequenced from samples collected on day 63 after the first injection. Between 29 July and 7 August 2020, Cohort 1b enrolled around 24 adults aged 18-55 years at one site in Boston, USA. Ad26.COV2.S consisted of a replication-incompetent adenovirus type 26 vector by which a prefusion-stabilized SARS-CoV-2 spike protein from the original Wuhan strain was expressed. Relative to germline, V is 0 bases shorter and J is 8 bases shorter, with 13 bases between their ends. CDR1 and CDR2 are read off the germline V gene (reference sequence) as LNHNV and YYDKDF. The CDR3 sequence holds 15 residues, the cysteine and phenylalanine included. This entry keeps only the CDR3 DNA: 45 bases, framed from base 1.

TCRbeta CDR3 regions were sequenced with the immunoSEQ Assay. After extraction, genomic DNA underwent amplification by bias-controlled multiplex PCR, followed by high-throughput sequencing. In the authors' own workflow: Collapsing and filtering of sequences were performed to quantify the absolute abundance of each unique TCRbeta CDR3 region. T cell fraction was estimated by normalization of TCRbeta template counts to usable DNA, with usable DNA being measured through amplification of reference genes present in all nucleated cells. Repertoire TCRs were annotated as SARS-CoV-2-specific when V gene, CDR3 amino acid sequence and J gene were exactly matched to a known reactive TCR set. MIRA supplied the reference SARS-CoV-2 TCR set, which was filtered for enrichment in COVID-19-positive ImmuneCODE repertoires so that public or cross-reactive TCRs were removed. Drawing on the MIRA antigens, annotated TCRs were analysed further at the level of specific ORF or position within ORF. Breadth was defined as annotated unique rearrangements over total unique productive rearrangements; depth was the summed frequency of those rearrangements. Two-sided Wilcoxon rank-sum tests were used to compare TCR breadth between groups. TCRdb holds this immuneACCESS table with in-frame rearrangements only. Some clones are missing; in checked studies, unresolved V genes explain under half, and the rest has no known cause. The D gene and trimming were derived from the DNA, and the V and J assignments and clone size from that table. The sample table lists roughly 500,000 clones, 87% of them with a count of one. The top ten hold roughly 13% of the sample.

Turning to this clone: There is no known antigen for this receptor. Per-base qualities were not stored, and no clone one base away is much larger.

The chain employs TRBV15 and TRBJ1-4; the D gene lacks a confident call. This material consisted of peripheral blood, taken in a trial of Ad26.COV2.S vaccine versus placebo. This TCR was sampled from a person between 18 and 59 years old who received the Ad26.COV2.S COVID-19 vaccine or a placebo. The nucleotides read TGTGCCACCAGCAGAGAAGAGGGTGTAGGCGAAAAACTGTTTTTT. It translates as CATSREEGVGEKLFF.